The 10 T cell receptor beta chains listed next were all sequenced from one sample in a study of Graves' ophthalmopathy and Graves' hyperthyroidism. The study amplified TCR beta CDR3 regions using RNA transcripts. An initial RT-PCR round employing HTBI primers preceded a second-round multiplex PCR. TCRdb reprocessed the multiplex PCR reads via MiXCR and lists one record per CDR3 protein. The sample has around 470,000 distinct CDR3 sequences, around 14% seen once; the top ten hold about 10%. Material for sequencing was blood. The receptors were sampled from a woman in her thirties with Graves' ophthalmopathy.

This clonotype was counted at least ten times. The chain recombines TRBV7-3 with TRBJ2-5; D unresolved. The CDR3 spans 14 residues. Germline-derived CDR1 and CDR2 are SGHTA and FQGTGA. Deletions cut 1 base from V and 7 bases from J, with 13 bases between. CDR3 in DNA: TGTGCCAGCAGCTTAAGCCACGCATCAGGGACCCAGTACTTC. It codes for CASSLSHASGTQYF. The entire variable domain, with the rest obtained from reference TRBV7-3 and TRBJ2-5, is as follows: GAGVSQTPSNKVTEKGKYVELRCDPISGHTALYWYRQSLGQGPEFLIYFQGTGAADDSGLPNDRFFAVRPEGSVSTLKIQRTERGDSAVYLCASSLSHASGTQYFGPGTRLLVL.

This clonotype was seen repeatedly, ten times or more. The V gene is TRBV12-3 or TRBV12-4, the J gene TRBJ1-3, with D unclear. The CDR3 is made up of 16 amino acids. Deletions cut 1 base from V and 0 bases from J, with 10 bases between. CDR3 sequence (DNA): TGTGCCAGCAGTTTAGGGCAGGCGAGCTCTGGAAACACCATATATTTT. Its translation is CASSLGQASSGNTIYF.

This clonotype was detected ten times or more. The chain links TRBV12-3 or TRBV12-4 to TRBJ1-1, with D unresolved. CDR3 length: 12 amino acids. The V end lost 4 bases, the J end lost 4 bases, and 7 bases lay between the germline ends. The DNA of the CDR3 is TGTGCCAGCAGTTGGGTTGTCACTGAAGCTTTCTTT. This translates into CASSWVVTEAFF.

A word on this clonotype: A junction boundary mismatches the germline segment, possibly from a read error. The chain carries TRBV30 and TRBJ1-1; 7 bases fit TRBD1. This CDR3 has 15 residues. CDR1 is GTSNPN, CDR2 SVGIG, per germline (reference sequence). CDR3 in DNA: TGTGCCTGGACTCATCCGACAGGGCTGAACGCTGAAGCTTTCTTT. It codes for CAWTHPTGLNAEAFF. Filled out from reference TRBV30 and TRBJ1-1, the complete variable domain reads SQTIHQWPATLVQPVGSPLSLECTVEGTSNPNLYWYRQAAGRGLQLLFYSVGIGQISSEVPQNLSASRPQDRQFILSSKKLLLSDSGFYLCAWTHPTGLNAEAFFGQGTRLTVV.

This clonotype was counted ten times or more. This chain uses TRBV12-3 or TRBV12-4 with TRBJ1-1; 8 bases map to TRBD1. The CDR3 has 14 amino acids. Trimming at V came to 7 bases and at J to 3 bases, leaving 7 bases not matched to a gene. CDR3 nucleotide sequence: TGTGCCAGCACCCACGGGACAGGTTACACTGAAGCTTTCTTT. Protein product: CASTHGTGYTEAFF.

This clonotype showed up many times. The CDR3 bases are TGTGCCAGCAGATACATGACCGGGACAGTAACCTACGAGCAGTACTTC. Translation gives CASRYMTGTVTYEQYF. This sequence joins TRBV6-5 and TRBJ2-7, with 7 bases that match TRBD1. Germline CDR1 reads MNHEY; CDR2 reads SVGAGI. V gave up 6 bases and J gave up 2 bases; unmatched junction bases: 13. CDR3 size: 16 residues.

This clonotype was seen repeatedly, ten times or more. V is TRBV12-3 or TRBV12-4 and J is TRBJ2-7; 12 positions agree with TRBD2. V was pared by 5 bases and J by 3 bases, with 2 bases of the junction left unmatched. The CDR3 covers 14 residues. The CDR3 sequence is CASSVGLAGYEQYF. For the CDR3, the DNA is TGTGCCAGCAGTGTGGGACTAGCGGGCTACGAGCAGTACTTC.

This clonotype was picked up many times. This chain joins TRBV15 and TRBJ2-2; 7 positions match TRBD2. The CDR3 extends over 14 amino acids. Germline trimming cut 8 bases from V and 3 bases from J; bases unmatched to any gene: 6. Germline CDR1 LNHNV, CDR2 YYDKDF (reference sequence). Written as DNA, the CDR3 is TGTGCCACCCAGAGGGAGGGCCACACCGGGGAGCTGTTTTTT. Encoded protein: CATQREGHTGELFF.

This clonotype was found many times. V usage is TRBV11-3 and J usage is TRBJ2-5; weak D call: TRBD1 (5 bases). The V end lost 2 bases, the J end lost 5 bases, and 15 bases lay between the germline ends. This CDR3 has 15 residues. CDR1 and CDR2 from the germline V gene are SGHNT and YENEEA. CDR3 sequence: CASSLLRVKGETQYF. CDR3 DNA sequence: TGTGCCAGCAGCTTACTAAGGGTAAAGGGGGAGACCCAGTACTTC.

This clonotype was detected only once. A read error may produce the germline difference seen at one junction end. The chain uses TRBV6-1 and TRBJ1-2, with a possible D match to TRBD1 (6 bases). Germline lookup yields CDR1 MNHNS and CDR2 SASEGT. The CDR3 runs to 11 residues. The CDR3, as DNA: TGTGCCAGCAGTGCAGGGGCGGGAGCCCTCTTC. It specifies CASSAGAGALF.